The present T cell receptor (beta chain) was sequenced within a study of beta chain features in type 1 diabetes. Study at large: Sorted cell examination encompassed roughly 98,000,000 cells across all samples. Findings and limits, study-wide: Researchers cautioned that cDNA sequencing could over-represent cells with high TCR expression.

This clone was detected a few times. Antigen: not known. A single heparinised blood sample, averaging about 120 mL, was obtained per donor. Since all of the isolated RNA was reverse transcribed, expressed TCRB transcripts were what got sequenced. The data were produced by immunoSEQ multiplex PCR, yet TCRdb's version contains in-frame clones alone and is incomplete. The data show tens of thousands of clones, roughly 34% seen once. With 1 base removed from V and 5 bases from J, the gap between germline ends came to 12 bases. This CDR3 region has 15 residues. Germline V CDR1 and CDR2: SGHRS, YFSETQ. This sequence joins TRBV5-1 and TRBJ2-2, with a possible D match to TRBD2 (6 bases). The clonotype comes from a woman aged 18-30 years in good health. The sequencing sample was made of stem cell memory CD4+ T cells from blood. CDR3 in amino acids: CASSLILAATGELFF. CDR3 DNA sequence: TGCGCCAGCAGCTTGATCTTAGCGGCAACCGGGGAGCTGTTTTTT.